Reported below is one T cell receptor (beta chain). Its antigen is not known. The junction had 4 bases not matched to a gene; V was cut back by 3 bases and J by 1 base. Germline values: CDR1 SGHRS, CDR2 YFSETQ. The CDR3 extends over 16 amino acids. Primers for the PCR totalled 60 Vbeta and 13 Jbeta. Here immunoSEQ multiplex PCR was the method, and the copy in TCRdb shows in-frame clones only, minus some. The sample yields about 180,000 clones, over 60% seen once. The sample originates from a study of cytomegalovirus exposure and HLA in healthy donors. Whole-study findings and limits: Reported performance of the classifier showed diagnosis of cytomegalovirus status with high specificity and sensitivity. TCR beta V- and J-gene trimming was later associated with a missense DCLRE1C variant.

The receptor was derived from a man aged 18 to 29 in good health and CMV-seronegative. V gene TRBV5-1 combines with J gene TRBJ2-1, with 10 positions matching TRBD2. Source material: PBMCs. The CDR3 nucleotides are TGCGCCAGCAGCTCCACTAGCGGGGTATCCTACAATGAGCAGTTCTTC. Its translation is CASSSTSGVSYNEQFF.